The T cell receptor (beta chain) under discussion was sequenced for a study of blood T cells in healthy people across ages (dated by TCRdb to the mid-2010s). In terms of the full investigation: In model experiments, template switching captured about one uniquely barcoded TCR beta cDNA molecule for every two T cells. To track age-related changes in TCR beta repertoire diversity, the study relied on deep sequencing normalized with unique cDNA molecular identifiers. The donors were split into four age groups: young (average around 17 years), middle-aged (39), aged (62) and long-lived (82). To avoid experimental bias, donors of different ages were spread randomly across the sequencing lanes. Two additional independent replicas of 1 million unique cDNA reads from the same blood draw were analyzed for two donors (one aged 18 to 29 and one aged 80 or older). Results and caveats for the whole study, not just this receptor: Observed TCR beta diversity correlated strongly with the percentage of naive T cells measured by flow cytometry. Total diversity estimates from one million sequenced T cells were considered lower bounds and underestimates. As age increased, observed TCR beta diversity per million T cells dropped in a roughly linear way, and a significant reduction was already evident by age 40. Compared with the aged group, more naive CD4+ T cells, fewer expanded clones and increased TCR diversity were shown by the long-lived group, suggesting age selection. The CMV infection status of donors was not known, potentially confounding age-related changes in expanded clonotypes. Conclusive comparison of naive and antigen-experienced compartments was prevented by the profiling of bulk unsorted PBMCs.

As encoded in the germline V gene, CDR1 is SGHRS while CDR2 is YFSETQ. The cysteine opens and the phenylalanine closes a CDR3 of 13 amino acids. Just the 39-base CDR3 DNA is kept, in frame starting at base 1. Preparation of the library involved 5' RACE. Sequencer: Illumina HiSeq 2500. The second PCR ran for roughly 7 to 11 cycles and used a J-beta primer mix along with a sample-barcoded 5' primer. A template-switch 5' adaptor carrying 12 random nucleotides introduced a unique molecular identifier onto each TCR beta cDNA molecule. Each sample yielded at least 2.5 million CDR3-containing paired-end reads. First-strand cDNA was synthesized from all RNA with the Mint cDNA synthesis kit, primed by a TRBC-specific oligonucleotide. Following uracil-DNA glycosylase treatment, all cDNA underwent a first 18-cycle PCR with the universal primers M1SS and BC2_uni_R. In the original analysis: For normalization, 1 million high-quality reads, each with a distinct molecular identifier, were randomly selected from each sample. Reads with shared molecular identifiers were discarded instead of being binned into consensus sequences. CDR3 identification, clonotype clustering and error correction used MiTCR with a Q25 quality threshold and the strictest error-elimination algorithm. A nonparametric unseen species model with Euler transformation was used to estimate lower-bound total TCR beta diversity. The public reads were reprocessed in TCRdb via fastp at Q25 and MiXCR, keeping in-frame beta chains. Rows with one shared CDR3 protein collapse into an entry with the most common genes and DNA. Here the V and J calls rest on TCRdb's processing, not on the authors' analysis. The sample records 850,000 or so distinct CDR3 sequences, about 30% of which are singletons. The ten largest make up roughly 17% of the sample.

As concerns this clonotype: The antigen this receptor binds is unknown. With a much larger clone just one base away, this may be a read error.

The donors were around 39 Caucasian individuals from Russia, aged roughly 6 to 100 years, who were systemically healthy. Each donor gave around 9.9 milliliters of peripheral blood, collected into EDTA-treated Vacutainer tubes. Ficoll-Paque density-gradient centrifugation was used to isolate PBMCs, with at least 7 million per sample. Total RNA, at least 5 micrograms per sample, was extracted from PBMCs with Trizol reagent. The percentages of naive CD45RAhigh/CD27high T cells were determined by flow cytometry on a PBMC aliquot from every donor. The clonotype originates from a woman of 80 years or more in good health. The sequenced sample was blood. Here the chain combines TRBV5-1 and TRBJ2-4; D gene: possibly TRBD2, on 5 matching bases. The nucleotides are TGCGCCAACAGCTTGGAGTCAGGAGGAAGTCAGTACTTC. This encodes CANSLESGGSQYF.